The 21 T cell receptor beta chains in this list originate from one sample, sequenced in a study of cytomegalovirus exposure and HLA in healthy donors. TCRdb's copy holds only in-frame clones and misses some; the assay was immunoSEQ multiplex PCR. The table includes 150,000 to 180,000 clones, less than 90% detected once. The sequencing input was PBMCs. These receptor sequences come from a man aged 18 to 30 in good health and CMV-seropositive.

The genes are TRBV6-1 and TRBJ2-2; tentative D call: TRBD2 (5 bases). Germline lookup yields CDR1 MNHNS and CDR2 SASEGT. This CDR3 comprises 15 residues. V was shortened by 4 bases and J by 4 bases, with 13 bases between the two germline ends. DNA for the CDR3: TGTGCCAGCAGTGGTCTCATGGGGAGCACCGGGGAGCTGTTTTTT. Its translation: CASSGLMGSTGELFF.

A few counts support this clone. The V and J genes are TRBV28 and TRBJ2-5; the D gene is possibly TRBD2 (6 bases). This CDR3 is 15 amino acids long. Trimming stripped 3 bases from V and 6 bases from J, with 17 bases between. CDR1 is MDHEN, CDR2 SYDVKM, per germline. The DNA for the CDR3 is TGTGCCAGCAGTTTGGCGGGGAGTGATAGAAAGACCCAGTACTTC. It yields the protein CASSLAGSDRKTQYF.

This clone was counted once. The chain carries TRBV2 and TRBJ2-1; 8 nucleotides align to TRBD2. Germline CDR1 and CDR2: SNHLY and FYNNEI. V shed 9 bases, J shed 4 bases, and the junction held 8 bases outside the gene matches. CDR3 length: 14 amino acids. CDR3 sequence reads: CASTSGSRYNEQFF. The CDR3 nucleotides read TGTGCCAGTACCAGCGGGAGTCGGTACAATGAGCAGTTCTTC.

This chain connects TRBV7-9 to TRBJ1-2, with TRBD1 identical over 7 bases. J was trimmed by 8 bases and V by 5 bases; bases with no gene match: 5. Germline V gives CDR1 SEHNR, CDR2 FQNEAQ (reference sequence). This CDR3 has 12 residues. The CDR3 DNA sequence: TGTGCCAGCAGCCTTCGACAGGGCGGCTACACCTTC. Translating gives CASSLRQGGYTF.

The V and J genes are TRBV7-9 and TRBJ2-5; 11 nucleotides agree with TRBD2. The CDR3 runs to 17 residues. Trimming cost V 4 bases and J 0 bases; bases outside gene matches: 7. Germline V gene sequence: CDR1 SEHNR, CDR2 FQNEAQ (reference sequence). This CDR3 is CASSSHPSGGYQETQYF. Here the CDR3 DNA reads TGTGCCAGCAGCTCCCACCCTAGCGGGGGGTACCAAGAGACCCAGTACTTC.

The chain is built from TRBV28 and TRBJ1-4; TRBD1 aligns across 7 bases. This CDR3 is built from 18 residues. Germline CDR1 MDHEN, CDR2 SYDVKM. With 8 bases clipped from V and 4 bases from J, the junction kept 19 bases outside the gene matches. The CDR3 region has the DNA TGTGCCAGCGGCCCCCTCGGCACAGGGGTTATATTTAATGAAAAACTGTTTTTT. Translating gives CASGPLGTGVIFNEKLFF.

This chain uses TRBV2 with TRBJ1-2; D is unclear. Germline CDR1 is SNHLY and CDR2 is FYNNEI. CDR3 size: 14 residues. The V and J ends lost 3 bases and 8 bases respectively, with 16 bases between them. The CDR3 bases are TGTGCCAGCAGTGAGAAACCGGCAACTATGGGCTACACCTTC. Its translation is CASSEKPATMGYTF. The entire variable domain, with the rest obtained from reference TRBV2 and TRBJ1-2, is as follows: EPEVTQTPSHQVTQMGQEVILRCVPISNHLYFYWYRQILGQKVEFLVSFYNNEISEKSEIFDDQFSVERPDGSNFTLKIRSTKLEDSAMYFCASSEKPATMGYTFGSGTRLTVV.

V gene TRBV5-1 combines with J gene TRBJ2-5, with TRBD1 identical over 7 bases. The ends lost 4 bases at V and 1 base at J; junction bases unmatched: 10. CDR3 length equals 16 residues. The germline V gene encodes CDR1 SGHRS and CDR2 YFSETQ. The CDR3 loop is CASSLPRGTPQETQYF. For the CDR3, the DNA is TGCGCCAGCAGCCTACCCAGGGGGACACCCCAAGAGACCCAGTACTTC.

The V and J genes are TRBV29-1 and TRBJ1-2; 7 positions agree with TRBD1. The CDR3 is made up of 15 amino acids. With V trimmed by 7 bases and J by 1 base, 12 bases remained unmatched. Germline V gene sequence: CDR1 SQVTM, CDR2 ANQGSEA. This chain's CDR3 is CSAQRDGTDNYGYTF. Written as DNA, the CDR3 is TGCAGCGCCCAACGAGACGGGACAGATAACTATGGCTACACCTTC.

The chain couples TRBV18 to TRBJ2-7; TRBD2 aligns across 10 bases. Germline V gives CDR1 KGHSH, CDR2 LQKENI. This CDR3 region has 18 residues. The V segment lost 2 bases and the J segment 3 bases; nucleotides outside the gene matches: 13. The CDR3, as DNA: TGTGCCAGCTCACCAGTCGGCGTCTCGAGCGGGGGGGGCTACGAGCAGTACTTC. Encoded protein: CASSPVGVSSGGGYEQYF.

This chain uses TRBV7-8 with TRBJ2-1; 16 bases are shared with TRBD2. The CDR3 has 20 residues. CDR1 and CDR2 from the germline V gene are SGHVS and FQNEAQ. Losses at the gene ends were 0 bases for V and 2 bases for J; bases not matched to a gene: 7. CDR3 bases: TGTGCCAGCAGCTTAGCTTCGCCGGGACTAGCGGGGGGGACCTACAATGAGCAGTTCTTC. Amino acid sequence: CASSLASPGLAGGTYNEQFF.

This rearrangement joins TRBV19 to TRBJ2-1; D uncertain. The CDR3 loop spans 14 amino acids. Germline V gene sequence: CDR1 LNHDA, CDR2 SQIVND (reference sequence). V dropped 2 bases and J dropped 6 bases, with 11 bases sitting between them. CDR3 nucleotide sequence: TGTGCCAGTAGTATAAGAGGTATCCCCAATGAGCAGTTCTTC. Protein sequence: CASSIRGIPNEQFF.

This clone was detected only a few times. The CDR3 region has the DNA TGCGCCAGCAGCTTACCAGGGGGCTACACTGAAGCTTTCTTT. Translation: CASSLPGGYTEAFF. This chain links TRBV5-1 with TRBJ1-1, with 8 bases aligning to TRBD1. The germline gives CDR1 SGHRS, CDR2 YFSETQ. CDR3 length: 14 residues. With 2 bases clipped from V and 3 bases from J, the junction kept 3 bases outside the gene matches.

The rearrangement links TRBV4-3 to TRBJ2-2, with TRBD2 matching 9 bases. The CDR3 is 17 residues long. Germline V CDR1 and CDR2: LGHNA, YSLEER. V dropped 0 bases and J dropped 3; count of bases not matched to a gene: 5. DNA of the CDR3: TGCGCCAGCAGCCAAGAACCGGGACTAGCTGACACCGGGGAGCTGTTTTTT. This codes for CASSQEPGLADTGELFF.

With regard to this clone: Other DNA sequences within the sample encode an identical CDR3. This chain connects TRBV9 to TRBJ2-7, with 7 bases fitting TRBD1. Germline V gives CDR1 SGDLS, CDR2 YYNGEE. The CDR3 is 15 residues long. J was trimmed by 2 bases and V by 0 bases; bases with no gene match: 5. The CDR3 DNA sequence: TGTGCCAGCAGCGTAGGGGGACAGATAACCTACGAGCAGTACTTC. Translating gives CASSVGGQITYEQYF.

This clone was observed a few times. The chain has TRBV9 and TRBJ2-7; 7 bases fit TRBD2. This CDR3 spans 14 amino acids. J gave up 2 bases and V 4 bases, and 6 bases lay outside the gene matches. CDR1 SGDLS and CDR2 YYNGEE come from the germline V gene. DNA of the CDR3: TGTGCCAGCAGCCAGAGCGGGACCCCCTACGAGCAGTACTTC. As protein: CASSQSGTPYEQYF.

V and J are TRBV9 and TRBJ1-1; D is unclear. Trimming cost V 0 bases and J 3 bases, with 12 bases left between them. The CDR3 length is 15 residues. Germline CDR1 and CDR2: SGDLS and YYNGEE. The CDR3 region is CASSVGPLMDTEAFF. CDR3 sequence (DNA): TGTGCCAGCAGCGTAGGGCCTCTTATGGACACTGAAGCTTTCTTT.

The chain links TRBV6-5 to TRBJ1-2; no firm D call. CDR1 and CDR2 (germline): MNHEY, SVGAGI. This CDR3 comprises 11 residues. V lost 5 bases to trimming and J lost 7 bases, with 8 bases between them. The CDR3 DNA reads as TGTGCCAGCAGTGCGGGTGTTGGCTACACCTTC. Amino acids: CASSAGVGYTF.

This clone was detected ten times or more. A read error may produce the germline difference seen at one junction end. This rearrangement joins TRBV7-3 to TRBJ2-7, with D uncertain. Germline V gives CDR1 SGHTA, CDR2 FQGTGA. The CDR3 runs to 10 residues. CDR3 amino acids: CAKAPSEQYF. The CDR3 coding sequence is TGCGCAAAAGCCCCTTCCGAGCAGTACTTC.

This clone was recorded once. The rearrangement links TRBV7-2 to TRBJ2-7; the match to TRBD1 covers 9 bases. The CDR3 contains 12 residues. Germline assignment: CDR1 SGHTA and CDR2 FQGNSA. The V and J ends lost 8 bases and 8 bases, in that order; junction bases with no gene match: 7. CDR3 sequence reads: CASGTGGAQQYF. CDR3 DNA sequence: TGTGCCAGCGGAACAGGGGGCGCGCAGCAGTACTTC.

The CDR3 DNA is TGTGCCAGCAGTTACAGGGGCCCTACCTACGAGCAGTACTTC. Translation: CASSYRGPTYEQYF. This chain links TRBV6-5 with TRBJ2-7; weak D call: TRBD1 (5 bases). Between the trimmed V and J ends, which lost 2 bases and 2 bases, there was a span of 10 bases. CDR3 length equals 14 residues. Per germline, CDR1 MNHEY and CDR2 SVGAGI.